This T cell receptor (beta chain) came from a study of molecular identifiers for immune sequencing clone quantification. Study-level findings and limits: Clonotypes surpassing 20 RNA copies contained over 98% of effector molecules, versus under 1% in naive cells.

The CD8+CD4-CCR7+CD45RA+ phenotype defined the sorted naive CD8 T cells. The CDR3 extends over 16 amino acids. The germline V gene has CDR1 SGHAT and CDR2 FQDESV (reference sequence). The V and J ends lost 4 bases and 7 bases respectively, with 23 bases between them. Worth noting for this clonotype: Its target is not known. The CDR3 does not close with the conserved phenylalanine or tryptophan, likely indicating a read error.

TCRdb independently ran MiXCR on the PCR reads; one entry per CDR3 protein. The table has a few hundred thousand distinct CDR3 sequences, about a quarter seen once; the top ten hold under 0.8%. The receptor comes from a human donor in good health. Some libraries in this study had Jurkat cell RNA spiked in. Source material: naive CD8+ T cells from blood, with Jurkat cell RNA spiked in. Subset described: FACS-sorted CD8+CD4-CCR7+CD45RA+ naive T cells. The chain employs TRBV11-1 and TRBJ2-7, with D perhaps matching TRBD2 (6 bases). CDR3 residues: CASSSSRRDWLREQYS. The CDR3 region has the DNA TGTGCCAGCAGCTCATCACGGCGGGACTGGCTTCGGGAGCAGTACTCC.